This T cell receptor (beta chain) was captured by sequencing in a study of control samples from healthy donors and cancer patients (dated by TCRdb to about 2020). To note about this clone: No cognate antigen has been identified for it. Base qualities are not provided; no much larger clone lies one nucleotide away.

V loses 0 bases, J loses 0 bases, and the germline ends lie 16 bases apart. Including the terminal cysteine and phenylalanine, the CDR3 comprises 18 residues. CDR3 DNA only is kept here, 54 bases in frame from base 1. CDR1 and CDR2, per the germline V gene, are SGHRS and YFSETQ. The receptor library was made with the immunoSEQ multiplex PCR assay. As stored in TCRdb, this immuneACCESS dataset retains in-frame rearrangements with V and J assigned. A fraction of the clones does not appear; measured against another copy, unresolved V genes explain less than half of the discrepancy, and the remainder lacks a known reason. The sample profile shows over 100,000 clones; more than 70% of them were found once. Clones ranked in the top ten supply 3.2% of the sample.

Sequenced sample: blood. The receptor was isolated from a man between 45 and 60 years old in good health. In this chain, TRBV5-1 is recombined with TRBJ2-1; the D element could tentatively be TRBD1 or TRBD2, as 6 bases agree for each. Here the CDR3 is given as CASSLGVGGRSSYNEQFF. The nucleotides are TGCGCCAGCAGCTTGGGGGTAGGGGGGCGCAGCTCCTACAATGAGCAGTTCTTC.